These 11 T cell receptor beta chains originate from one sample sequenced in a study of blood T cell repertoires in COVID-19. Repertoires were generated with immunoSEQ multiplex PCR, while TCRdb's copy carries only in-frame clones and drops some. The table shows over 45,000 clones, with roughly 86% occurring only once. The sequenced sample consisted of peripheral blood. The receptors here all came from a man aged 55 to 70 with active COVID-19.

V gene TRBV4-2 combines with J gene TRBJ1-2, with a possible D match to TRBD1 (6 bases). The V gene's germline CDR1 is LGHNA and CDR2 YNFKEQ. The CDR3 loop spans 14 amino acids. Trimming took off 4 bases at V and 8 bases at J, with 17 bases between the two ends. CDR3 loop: CASSPAGTRWGYTF. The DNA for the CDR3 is TGTGCCAGCAGCCCCGCCGGGACACGCTGGGGCTACACCTTC.

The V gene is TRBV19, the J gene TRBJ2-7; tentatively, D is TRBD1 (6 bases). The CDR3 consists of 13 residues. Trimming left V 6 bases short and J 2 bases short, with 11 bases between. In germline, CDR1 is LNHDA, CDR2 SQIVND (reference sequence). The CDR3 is CASRRDTTYEQYF. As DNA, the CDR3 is TGTGCCAGTAGACGGGACACTACCTACGAGCAGTACTTC.

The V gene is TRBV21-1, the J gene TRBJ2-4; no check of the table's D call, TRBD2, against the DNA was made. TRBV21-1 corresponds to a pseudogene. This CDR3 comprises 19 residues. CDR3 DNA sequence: TGTGCCAGCAGCAGGAAGGGACTAGCGGGACCTATAGCCAAAAACATTCAGTACTTC. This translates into CASSRKGLAGPIAKNIQYF.

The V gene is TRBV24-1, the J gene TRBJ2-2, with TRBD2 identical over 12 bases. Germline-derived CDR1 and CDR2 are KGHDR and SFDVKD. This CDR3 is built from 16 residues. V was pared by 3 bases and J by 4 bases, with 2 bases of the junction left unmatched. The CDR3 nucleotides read TGTGCCACCAGTGATCGACTAGCGGGAGTCACCGGGGAGCTGTTTTTT. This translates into CATSDRLAGVTGELFF.

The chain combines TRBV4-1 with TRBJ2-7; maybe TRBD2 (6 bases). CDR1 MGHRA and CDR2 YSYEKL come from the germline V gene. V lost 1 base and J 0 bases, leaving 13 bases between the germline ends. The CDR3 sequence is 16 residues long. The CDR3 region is CASSQGGVEYSYEQYF. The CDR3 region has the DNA TGCGCCAGCAGCCAAGGGGGGGTCGAATACTCCTACGAGCAGTACTTC.

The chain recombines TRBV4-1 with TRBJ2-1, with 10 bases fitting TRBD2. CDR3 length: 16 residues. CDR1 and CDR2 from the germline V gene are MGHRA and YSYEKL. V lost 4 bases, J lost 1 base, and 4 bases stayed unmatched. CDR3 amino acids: CASSLTSGPSYNEQFF. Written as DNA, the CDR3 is TGCGCCAGCAGCCTGACTAGCGGGCCGTCCTACAATGAGCAGTTCTTC.

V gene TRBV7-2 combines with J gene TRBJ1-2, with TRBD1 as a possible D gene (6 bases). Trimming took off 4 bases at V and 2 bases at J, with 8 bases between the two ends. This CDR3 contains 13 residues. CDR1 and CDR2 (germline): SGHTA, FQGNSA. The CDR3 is CASSYDRNYGYTF. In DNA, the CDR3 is TGTGCCAGCAGCTACGACAGGAACTATGGCTACACCTTC. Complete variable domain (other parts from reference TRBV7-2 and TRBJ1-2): GAGVSQSPSNKVTEKGKDVELRCDPISGHTALYWYRQSLGQGLEFLIYFQGNSAPDKSGLPSDRFSAERTGGSVSTLTIQRTQQEDSAVYLCASSYDRNYGYTFGSGTRLTVV.

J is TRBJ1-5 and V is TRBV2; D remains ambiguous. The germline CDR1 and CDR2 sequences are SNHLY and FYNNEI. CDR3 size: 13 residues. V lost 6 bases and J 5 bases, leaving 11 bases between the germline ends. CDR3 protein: CASRAGGYQPQHF. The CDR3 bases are TGTGCCAGCAGGGCCGGCGGCTATCAGCCCCAGCATTTT.

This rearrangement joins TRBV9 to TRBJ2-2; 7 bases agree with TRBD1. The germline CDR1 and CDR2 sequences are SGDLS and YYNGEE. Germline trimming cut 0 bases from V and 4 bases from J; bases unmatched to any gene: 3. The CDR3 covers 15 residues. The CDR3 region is CASSVEGGGTGELFF. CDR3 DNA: TGTGCCAGCAGCGTAGAAGGGGGCGGCACCGGGGAGCTGTTTTTT. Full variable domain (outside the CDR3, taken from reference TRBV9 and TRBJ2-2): DSGVTQTPKHLITATGQRVTLRCSPRSGDLSVYWYQQSLDQGLQFLIQYYNGEERAKGNILERFSAQQFPDLHSELNLSSLELGDSALYFCASSVEGGGTGELFFGEGSRLTVL.

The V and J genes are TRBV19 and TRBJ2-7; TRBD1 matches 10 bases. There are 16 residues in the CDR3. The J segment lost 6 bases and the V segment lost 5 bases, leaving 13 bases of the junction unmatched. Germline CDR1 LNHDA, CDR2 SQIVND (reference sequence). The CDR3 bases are TGTGCCAGTAGTGCAAGCAACCGGGACAGGGGCTCCGAGCAGTACTTC. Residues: CASSASNRDRGSEQYF.

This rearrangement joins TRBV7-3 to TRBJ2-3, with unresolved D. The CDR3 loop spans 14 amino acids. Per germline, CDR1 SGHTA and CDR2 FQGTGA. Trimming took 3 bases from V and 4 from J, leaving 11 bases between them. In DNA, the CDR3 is TGTGCCAGCAGCTTCGCGATCGGTTCAGATACGCAGTATTTT. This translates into CASSFAIGSDTQYF.